These 20 T cell receptor beta chains were all obtained from the same sample, sequenced in a study of cytomegalovirus exposure and HLA in healthy donors (dated by TCRdb to 2015 to 2018). Library construction relied on the immunoSEQ multiplex PCR assay. TCRdb retrieved this table from immuneACCESS and kept in-frame rearrangements only. Not all clones are present; in checked studies, unresolved V genes account for under half, and no reason is known for the remainder. Recorded for this sample are about 120,000 clones; roughly 90% of them occurred a single time. The biggest ten clones account for more than 5% of the sample. The sample consisted of PBMCs. Source of these receptors: a young woman in good health and CMV-seropositive.

The chain is built from TRBV9 and TRBJ2-5; 7 positions agree with TRBD1. CDR1 and CDR2 from the germline V gene are SGDLS and YYNGEE. The CDR3 loop spans 15 amino acids. Trimming cost V 0 bases and J 3 bases; bases outside gene matches: 5. The CDR3 coding sequence is TGTGCCAGCAGCGTAGAGGCAGGGGGAAAAGAGACCCAGTACTTC. It codes for CASSVEAGGKETQYF.

The chain combines TRBV7-6 with TRBJ2-2, with 9 bases fitting TRBD2. V shed 7 bases and J 0 bases; nucleotides not matched to a gene: 15. CDR1 and CDR2 from the germline V gene are SGHVS and FNYEAQ. CDR3 length: 19 residues. The CDR3 DNA is TGTGCCAGCAAAACCAAAGCGGGGGGCCCAAACGCGAACACCGGGGAGCTGTTTTTT. This codes for CASKTKAGGPNANTGELFF.

The rearrangement links TRBV29-1 to TRBJ1-1, with 7 bases that match TRBD1. V was clipped by 3 bases and J by 0 bases; unmatched bases: 10. The CDR3 has 16 amino acids. The germline gives CDR1 SQVTM, CDR2 ANQGSEA. As DNA, the CDR3 is TGCAGCGTTGAGTCCCTGAGACAGGGCATGAACACTGAAGCTTTCTTT. This sequence encodes CSVESLRQGMNTEAFF.

The CDR3 loop is CASSYEGYEQYF. The CDR3 DNA reads TGTGCCAGCAGTTACGAGGGCTACGAGCAGTACTTC. The chain carries TRBV6-6 and TRBJ2-7, with D perhaps TRBD2 (5 bases). V lost 2 bases and J lost 3, with 5 bases in between. The CDR3 runs 12 residues. Germline CDR1 is MNHNY and CDR2 is SVGAGI (reference sequence).

The sample holds a few counts of this clone. The chain recombines TRBV14 with TRBJ1-1; D ambiguous. Trimming stripped 1 base from V and 1 base from J, with 7 bases between. This CDR3 is built from 14 residues. Germline CDR1 reads SGHDN; CDR2 reads FVKESK. This CDR3 reads CASSQALRNTEAFF. The CDR3 bases are TGTGCCAGCAGCCAAGCGCTGAGGAACACTGAAGCTTTCTTT.

The chain couples TRBV7-9 to TRBJ2-3, with D possibly matching TRBD2 (6 bases). This CDR3 region has 14 residues. V was pared by 9 bases and J by 0 bases, with 13 bases between. Looked up from germline, CDR1 is SEHNR and CDR2 is FQNEAQ (reference sequence). The CDR3 bases are TGTGCCAGTCTGGCCGGGGGAAGCACAGATACGCAGTATTTT. Its protein product is CASLAGGSTDTQYF.

The chain carries TRBV6-6 and TRBJ2-5; 10 bases match TRBD1. V lost 6 bases, J lost 5 bases, and 6 bases stayed unmatched. Germline values: CDR1 MNHNY, CDR2 SVGAGI (reference sequence). This CDR3 comprises 14 residues. CDR3 protein: CASRSGQGSETQYF. For the CDR3, the DNA is TGTGCCAGCAGGTCGGGACAGGGGTCTGAGACCCAGTACTTC.

V is TRBV18 and J is TRBJ2-5, with 13 bases that match TRBD2. Looked up from germline, CDR1 is KGHSH and CDR2 is LQKENI. The CDR3 covers 17 residues. With V trimmed by 3 bases and J by 4 bases, 8 bases remained unmatched. The CDR3 region is CASSPTSGRIVGETQYF. CDR3 DNA: TGTGCCAGCTCACCGACTAGCGGGAGGATCGTGGGAGAGACCCAGTACTTC. Variable domain in full (rest from reference TRBV18 and TRBJ2-5): NAGVMQNPRHLVRRRGQEARLRCSPMKGHSHVYWYRQLPEEGLKFMVYLQKENIIDESGMPKERFSAEFPKEGPSILRIQQVVRGDSAAYFCASSPTSGRIVGETQYFGPGTRLLVL.

The J gene is TRBJ1-1, the V gene TRBV18; D is undetermined. Germline V gives CDR1 KGHSH, CDR2 LQKENI. V was cut by 1 base and J by 4 bases, with 7 bases left in between. The CDR3 contains 13 residues. Written as DNA, the CDR3 is TGTGCCAGCTCACCACAGGAGCGCACTGAAGCTTTCTTT. As protein: CASSPQERTEAFF.

This chain connects TRBV5-1 to TRBJ2-5; 7 nucleotides line up with TRBD2. The germline V gene has CDR1 SGHRS and CDR2 YFSETQ. J was trimmed by 5 bases and V by 3 bases; bases with no gene match: 10. The CDR3 spans 15 residues. The CDR3 is CASSSNIGGGETQYF. CDR3 bases: TGCGCCAGCAGCTCCAACATCGGGGGAGGGGAGACCCAGTACTTC.

The J gene is TRBJ2-5, the V gene TRBV6-1; tentative D call: TRBD1 (6 bases). V was cut by 6 bases and J by 3 bases, with 8 bases left in between. Germline V lookup: CDR1 MNHNS, CDR2 SASEGT. The CDR3 consists of 12 residues. The CDR3 bases are TGTGCCAGCAGCAGGGGAGAAGAGACCCAGTACTTC. This translates into CASSRGEETQYF.

CDR3 in amino acids: CASSPQQDRETYEQYF. The CDR3 DNA reads as TGTGCCAGCTCACCCCAGCAGGACAGGGAGACCTACGAGCAGTACTTC. V gene TRBV18 combines with J gene TRBJ2-7, with 8 bases fitting TRBD1. This CDR3 is built from 16 residues. Germline loops: CDR1 KGHSH, CDR2 LQKENI. Trimming removed 3 bases from V and 2 bases from J; junction bases left unmatched: 9.

J is TRBJ2-4 and V is TRBV30; tentative D call: TRBD2 (5 bases). There are 14 residues in the CDR3. V lost 3 bases and J lost 5, with 14 bases in between. The germline gives CDR1 GTSNPN, CDR2 SVGIG (reference sequence). The CDR3 DNA is TGTGCCTGGAGAGCGGCCGGGGAAGAAAACATTCAGTACTTC. Its protein product is CAWRAAGEENIQYF.

This chain joins TRBV5-1 and TRBJ2-1, with a possible D match to TRBD2 (6 bases). Germline CDR1 reads SGHRS; CDR2 reads YFSETQ. CDR3 length: 16 residues. V shed 0 bases and J shed 15 bases, with 25 bases lying between them. DNA for the CDR3: TGCGCCAGCAGCTTGGACCCCGGGGCGAGCGGGTCAAAATCGTTCTTC. Its protein is CASSLDPGASGSKSFF.

The CDR3 loop is CSVGRQAYNEQFF. In nucleotides, the CDR3 is TGCAGCGTTGGTCGACAGGCCTACAATGAGCAGTTCTTC. The chain uses TRBV29-1 and TRBJ2-1; D is perhaps TRBD1 (6 bases). The CDR3 runs to 13 residues. Germline values: CDR1 SQVTM, CDR2 ANQGSEA. V was shortened by 4 bases and J by 2 bases, with 9 bases between the two germline ends.

The J gene is TRBJ2-3, the V gene TRBV5-4; 11 bases are a match to TRBD1. Germline CDR1 SGHNT, CDR2 YYREEE (reference sequence). The V segment lost 3 bases and the J segment 5 bases; nucleotides outside the gene matches: 2. CDR3 length: 14 amino acids. CDR3 sequence (DNA): TGTGCCAGCAGCTGGGGACAGGGGGTAGATACGCAGTATTTT. Translating gives CASSWGQGVDTQYF.

This clone was counted once. The chain carries TRBV5-6 and TRBJ2-1; D is uncertain. The germline CDR1 and CDR2 sequences are SGHDT and YYEEEE. This CDR3 region has 11 residues. Trimming cost V 2 bases and J 9 bases, with 6 bases left between them. CDR3 bases: TGTGCCAGCAGCTTTCGGGTTGAGCAGTTCTTC. Translating gives CASSFRVEQFF.

This chain links TRBV5-1 with TRBJ1-2; D gene unclear. Germline CDR1 is SGHRS and CDR2 is YFSETQ. Deletions cut 2 bases from V and 5 bases from J, with 19 bases between. The CDR3 consists of 16 residues. This CDR3 reads CASSFWWRASRYGYTF. The CDR3 DNA reads TGCGCCAGCAGCTTTTGGTGGAGGGCCAGCAGATATGGCTACACCTTC.

Here the CDR3 reads CASSLPRERNTDTQYF. The CDR3 region has the DNA TGTGCCAGCAGCTTGCCTAGGGAGCGCAACACAGATACGCAGTATTTT. J is TRBJ2-3 and V is TRBV5-4, with D possibly being TRBD2 (5 bases). V lost 1 base, J lost 2 bases, and 14 bases lay in between. This CDR3 region has 16 residues. Per germline, CDR1 SGHNT and CDR2 YYREEE (reference sequence).

V is TRBV19 and J is TRBJ1-1; TRBD1 matches at 8 bases. J gave up 4 bases and V 5 bases, and 6 bases lay outside the gene matches. From germline, CDR1 is LNHDA and CDR2 SQIVND (reference sequence). The CDR3 contains 14 residues. This chain's CDR3 is CASSPQGGITEAFF. Here the CDR3 DNA reads TGTGCCAGTAGTCCACAGGGGGGGATCACTGAAGCTTTCTTT.